This T cell receptor beta chain was sequenced for a study of cytomegalovirus exposure and HLA in healthy donors. The study's findings and limits: Across donors, presence/absence analyses took sequencing depth to be roughly uniform. Clonal expansion was found to be greater in HLA-associated TCR beta chains than in equally common others in a later analysis. In vitro, a few CMV-associated chains proved specific for CMV antigens.

As for this clone: The antigen is not known.

Primers included in the PCR were 60 Vbeta and 13 Jbeta primers. Here immunoSEQ multiplex PCR was the method, and the copy in TCRdb shows in-frame clones only, minus some. Its clone listing holds tens of thousands of clones. Trimming pared 4 bases from V and 8 bases from J, leaving 8 bases between. The CDR3 is made up of 11 amino acids. The germline gives CDR1 MNHNS, CDR2 SASEGT. Source material: PBMCs. This chain connects TRBV6-1 to TRBJ1-2; a possible D gene is TRBD1 (5 bases). The source is a young woman in good health and CMV-seronegative. The CDR3 coding sequence is TGTGCCAGCAGTGCGGGGGAAGGCTACACCTTC. The encoded protein is CASSAGEGYTF.